The entry that follows covers one T cell receptor (beta chain) sequence. The specificity of this receptor is unknown. One base away there is no much larger clone; base qualities are not given. This sample is part of a study of shared clonotypes between healthy human individuals (dated by TCRdb to about 2020). Study-level background: A few men and a couple of women, aged 18 to 49 years, made up the cohort. Per donor, leukapheresis produced somewhere between about 0.9 and 9.5 billion PBMCs. To increase sequencing depth and limit assay-specific biases, TCR repertoire library preparation and sequencing were carried out by different laboratories using diverse techniques. The study deeply sequenced blood TCR repertoires of about 5 healthy adults to estimate repertoire size and the extent of clonotype sharing between individuals. Results the study describes overall, beyond this receptor: Sampling was restricted to blood, and TCR repertoires in tissue are likely to differ from TCR repertoires in blood. Pairwise subsampling indicated that sequencing depth was expected to affect the degree of clonotype sharing among donors. The genetic and exposure-history diversity represented was limited by the small number of donors.

The CDR3 starts with the cysteine, ends with the phenylalanine, and has 13 residues. Solely the CDR3 DNA is kept, with 39 bases framed from the first base. CDR1 and CDR2 are read off the germline V gene (reference sequence) as SEHNR and FQNEAQ. Here V drops 3 bases and J drops 7 bases, and the junction holds 2 bases not matched to any gene. TCR CDR3 regions were amplified from genomic DNA by multiplex PCR using the deep immunoSEQ assay. Genomic DNA extracted from each cell subset was distributed evenly over all wells of several immunoSEQ 96-well plates, and each plate served as one replicate. For unsorted PBMC, each replicate PCR was loaded with roughly 330 ng genomic DNA, equivalent to some 27,000 T cell genomes. Unsorted PBMC genomic DNA was sequenced across ten immunoSEQ deep assay plates. Purified libraries were measured with a Qubit 3.0 fluorometer, size-checked on a Bioanalyzer 2100, and measured again with the KAPA Library Quantification kit. A separate single-read 150-cycle Illumina NextSeq 550 flow cell was used to sequence each immunoSEQ 96-well plate. From the authors' description of their analysis: Because only junctional sequences without quality scores were contained in the immunoSEQ output, filtering matching that applied to full-length reads could not be performed. To assign V/J genes and CDR3, sequences were annotated using PyIR, a Python wrapper for IgBLAST v1.9, with IMGT germline references. Reads were filtered out if the reads had weak V/J assignments (E-value above 1e-6), no CDR3, stop codons, out-of-frame junctions, or ambiguous translated residues. V3J clonotypes were defined by identical inferred V gene, J gene, and CDR3 amino acid sequence. Percentage overlap between repertoires was calculated by dividing the number of shared unique clonotypes by the size of the smaller repertoire. Three approaches were used to assess repertoire richness: RTK rarefaction, the Chao1 estimator, and Recon v2.1 estimates of unobserved clonotypes. Entries here come from immuneACCESS through TCRdb and include only in-frame sequences with V and J called. Some clones fail to appear in such tables; in the studies checked, an unresolved V gene covers under half of the shortfall, and the cause of the remainder is unknown. D and trimming come from the DNA, and the V and J calls and clone size come from that table. The table for this sample lists under 600,000 clones; around 79% of them were counted only once. Jointly, the top ten make up around 12% of the sample.

The donors were healthy, HIV-negative adults who had no recently reported acute infections or vaccinations. Every donor was a Caucasian adult residing in Nashville, Tennessee, USA. For unsorted samples, 90 million to 95 million PBMCs were counted, and genomic DNA was extracted using the QIAamp DNA Blood Mini kit. Blood was collected by leukapheresis, and PBMCs were isolated by Ficoll-Histopaque density gradient centrifugation and then cryopreserved in liquid nitrogen vapor phase. This sequence originates from a woman between 40 and 50 years old in good health. Some clones in this sample may be carry-over from other donors' samples. The sequencing input was PBMCs. The V and J genes are TRBV7-9 and TRBJ2-1, and 8 junction bases match TRBD1. The nucleotide sequence is TGTGCCAGCAGCTTGGGGGACAGGAATGAGCAGTTCTTC. This translates into CASSLGDRNEQFF.